The entry below describes one T cell receptor beta chain. Germline loops: CDR1 KGHSH, CDR2 LQKENI. The ends were cut back, 2 bases at V and 8 bases at J, with 16 bases in the middle. This CDR3 contains 15 residues. These data are taken from a study of T-cell reconstitution after alpha-beta-depleted transplantation in children. Preparation of the TCRbeta library involved a method that used unique molecular identifiers. TCRdb fed the PCR reads into MiXCR, producing one record per CDR3 protein. This repertoire shows around 200,000 distinct CDR3 sequences, about 6.4% found once; its top ten account for 3% to 3.5%.

This sequence was found in a human donor who donated a stem cell graft to a child with Wiskott-Aldrich syndrome. The chain uses TRBV18 and TRBJ2-1; D not resolved. This material consisted of PBMCs from the stem cell graft donor, taken from the stem cell graft. DNA for the CDR3: TGTGCCAGCTCACCAAAGGTCCCCTCGGGCGATGAGCAGTTCTTC. This encodes CASSPKVPSGDEQFF.